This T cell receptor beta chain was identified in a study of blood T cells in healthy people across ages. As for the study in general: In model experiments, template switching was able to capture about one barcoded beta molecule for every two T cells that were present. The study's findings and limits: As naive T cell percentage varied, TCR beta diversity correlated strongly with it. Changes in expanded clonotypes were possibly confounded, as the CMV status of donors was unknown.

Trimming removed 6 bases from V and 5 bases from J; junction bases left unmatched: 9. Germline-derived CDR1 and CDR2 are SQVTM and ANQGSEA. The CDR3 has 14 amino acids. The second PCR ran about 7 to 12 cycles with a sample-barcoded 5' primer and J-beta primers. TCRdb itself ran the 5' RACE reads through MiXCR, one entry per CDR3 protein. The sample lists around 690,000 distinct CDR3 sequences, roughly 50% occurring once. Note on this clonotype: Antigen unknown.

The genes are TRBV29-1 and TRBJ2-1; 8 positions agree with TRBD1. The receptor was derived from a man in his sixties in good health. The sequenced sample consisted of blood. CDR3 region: CSVDRVGTHNEQFF. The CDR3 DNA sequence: TGCAGCGTGGACAGGGTGGGTACACACAATGAGCAGTTCTTC.